In this sample, the clone carrying this T cell receptor beta chain turned up many times. What it recognizes is unknown. Treg sorting used a CD4+CD25+CD127-/low gate. TCRdb independently ran MiXCR on the 5' RACE reads; one entry per CDR3 protein. The sample carries 10,000 to 13,000 distinct CDR3 sequences, roughly 17% recorded once. Trimming left V 3 bases short and J 3 bases short, with 18 bases between. The CDR3 is made up of 15 amino acids. Per germline, CDR1 DFQATT and CDR2 SNEGSKA (reference sequence). General observations from the study: Tumor memory CD4+ T cell TCR gene usage clustered with blood and lymph node memory CD4+ cells and lymph node naive CD4+ cells. Whole repertoires were not studied in the larger cohort, only one V-J beta rearrangement.

The chain couples TRBV20-1 to TRBJ2-7; D not certain. The receptor comes from a female donor with breast cancer. The sequencing input was Tregs sorted from a lymph node. The CDR3 sequence is CSARFGNYPLYEQYF. The CDR3 DNA sequence: TGCAGTGCTAGGTTTGGAAATTACCCTCTCTACGAGCAGTACTTC.